Below, 18 T cell receptor beta chains from the same sample are listed, as sequenced in a study of Ad26.COV2.S vaccination and SARS-CoV-2 variants. Treatment described: roughly 20 received Ad26.COV2.S at low or high dose, single or two shots; 5 received placebo; per-sample allocation not given. Collection of samples fell on day 63 after the first vaccine or placebo injection. The method was immunoSEQ multiplex PCR; TCRdb's version includes in-frame clones alone and lacks a portion of them. Among about 350,000 clones listed, about 85% were seen once. Sequenced here: peripheral blood, sampled in a trial of Ad26.COV2.S vaccine versus placebo. The receptors come from a person between 18 and 65 years old who received the Ad26.COV2.S COVID-19 vaccine or a placebo.

The chain uses TRBV19 and TRBJ2-2; D not resolved. CDR3 length: 12 residues. The germline V gene encodes CDR1 LNHDA and CDR2 SQIVND (reference sequence). With 2 bases removed from V and 7 bases from J, the gap between germline ends came to 5 bases. Here the CDR3 reads CASSISGGELFF. CDR3 nucleotide sequence: TGTGCCAGTAGTATATCGGGCGGGGAGCTGTTTTTT.

The chain carries TRBV28 and TRBJ1-1; D gene ambiguous. Germline CDR1 reads MDHEN; CDR2 reads SYDVKM. The CDR3 has 13 residues. V was pared by 2 bases and J by 1 base, with 5 bases between. CDR3 coding DNA: TGTGCCAGCAGTTTAGTCCAGAACACTGAAGCTTTCTTT. Protein: CASSLVQNTEAFF.

The CDR3 sequence: CASRSDRLYYEQYF. CDR3 DNA sequence: TGTGCCAGCAGGTCGGACAGACTATACTACGAGCAGTACTTC. The genes are TRBV2 and TRBJ2-7; tentatively, D is TRBD1 (6 bases). From germline, CDR1 is SNHLY and CDR2 FYNNEI. CDR3 length: 14 residues. Between the trimmed V and J ends, which lost 6 bases and 3 bases, there was a span of 15 bases.

The chain recombines TRBV28 with TRBJ1-5, with D perhaps TRBD1 (6 bases). Trimming shortened V by 7 bases and J by 4 bases, and 14 bases separated the two germline ends. There are 14 residues in the CDR3. Germline values: CDR1 MDHEN, CDR2 SYDVKM. CDR3 in DNA: TGTGCCAGCATCCAGGGAGGGGGAAATCAGCCCCAGCATTTT. Protein sequence: CASIQGGGNQPQHF.

This rearrangement joins TRBV7-2 to TRBJ2-5; 9 bases line up with TRBD1. In germline, CDR1 is SGHTA, CDR2 FQGNSA. J gave up 5 bases and V 2 bases, and 12 bases lay outside the gene matches. The CDR3 contains 17 residues. The CDR3 DNA reads as TGTGCCAGCAGCTTACGACCCAGGACAGGGGACGGGGAGACCCAGTACTTC. Protein sequence: CASSLRPRTGDGETQYF.

This clone was found once. The chain employs TRBV3-1 (or the pseudogene TRBV3-2) and TRBJ2-1; weak D call: TRBD2 (5 bases). This CDR3 has 15 amino acids. CDR1 and CDR2 (germline): LGHDT, YNNKEL (reference sequence). Trimming removed 7 bases from V and 6 bases from J, with 19 bases in between. The CDR3 protein is CASTPTRAVPNEQFF. For the CDR3, the DNA is TGTGCCAGCACCCCTACTAGAGCGGTCCCCAATGAGCAGTTCTTC.

The chain has TRBV29-1 and TRBJ2-3, with D possibly matching TRBD2 (6 bases). The length of the CDR3 is 14 residues. Trimming cost V 2 bases and J 4 bases, with 13 bases left between them. Germline assignment: CDR1 SQVTM and CDR2 ANQGSEA. The CDR3 loop is CSVERDSGADTQYF. The CDR3 bases are TGCAGCGTTGAACGGGACTCTGGGGCAGATACGCAGTATTTT.

The chain couples TRBV7-8 to TRBJ2-5; the D is unclear. Trimming cost V 5 bases and J 1 base, with 8 bases left between them. Germline CDR1 and CDR2: SGHVS and FQNEAQ. This CDR3 is 13 amino acids long. The CDR3 protein is CASSRAPQETQYF. CDR3 bases: TGTGCCAGCAGCCGGGCCCCCCAAGAGACCCAGTACTTC.

The chain joins TRBV19 to TRBJ2-7; TRBD1 aligns across 10 bases. V lost 3 bases and J lost 2; bases outside the gene matches: 7. CDR1 and CDR2 from the germline V gene are LNHDA and SQIVND (reference sequence). CDR3 length: 16 amino acids. Here the CDR3 DNA reads TGTGCCAGTAGTATCAGGGGGACAGGGGCCACCTACGAGCAGTACTTC. It yields the protein CASSIRGTGATYEQYF.

This chain connects TRBV18 to TRBJ2-1; D is ambiguous. The CDR3 totals 15 residues. Germline CDR1 KGHSH, CDR2 LQKENI. Trimming took off 2 bases at V and 0 bases at J, with 8 bases between the two ends. This chain's CDR3 is CASSPDGSSYNEQFF. The CDR3 nucleotides are TGTGCCAGCTCACCAGATGGATCCTCCTACAATGAGCAGTTCTTC.

The genes are TRBV3-1 (or the pseudogene TRBV3-2) and TRBJ1-5; 8 bases align to TRBD1. The length of the CDR3 is 15 residues. The V segment lost 3 bases and the J segment 0 bases; nucleotides outside the gene matches: 1. Looked up from germline, CDR1 is LGHDT and CDR2 is YNNKEL (reference sequence). The DNA of the CDR3 is TGTGCCAGCAGCCAGGACAGGGATAGCAATCAGCCCCAGCATTTT. It codes for CASSQDRDSNQPQHF.

This rearrangement joins TRBV3-1 (or the pseudogene TRBV3-2) to TRBJ1-2; 8 positions match TRBD1. This CDR3 is built from 13 residues. With V trimmed by 4 bases and J by 6 bases, 4 bases remained unmatched. Germline V gives CDR1 LGHDT, CDR2 YNNKEL (reference sequence). The DNA of the CDR3 is TGTGCCAGCAGCCCCCGGACAGGGAATGGCTACACCTTC. Translating it yields CASSPRTGNGYTF.

The chain uses TRBV30 and TRBJ2-1; 8 bases match TRBD2. The V and J ends lost 1 base and 0 bases, in that order; junction bases with no gene match: 2. This CDR3 has 15 residues. CDR1 and CDR2 from the germline V gene are GTSNPN and SVGIG (reference sequence). CDR3 bases: TGTGCCTGGAGTGCGGGGGGGAGCTCCTACAATGAGCAGTTCTTC. It encodes CAWSAGGSSYNEQFF.

The J gene is TRBJ2-2, the V gene TRBV5-6; 7 bases align to TRBD1. This CDR3 region has 13 residues. V gave up 3 bases and J gave up 4 bases; unmatched junction bases: 0. Germline CDR1 and CDR2: SGHDT and YYEEEE. CDR3 DNA: TGTGCCAGCAGCTCAGGGGGCACCGGGGAGCTGTTTTTT. Amino acid sequence: CASSSGGTGELFF.

The chain carries TRBV2 and TRBJ2-7; D gene uncertain. This CDR3 spans 9 amino acids. V dropped 6 bases and J dropped 4 bases, with 1 base sitting between them. In germline, CDR1 is SNHLY, CDR2 FYNNEI. This CDR3 is CASRYEQYF. The DNA of the CDR3 is TGTGCCAGCAGGTACGAGCAGTACTTC.

The V call is TRBV15, the J call TRBJ1-6; D possibly corresponds to TRBD1 (5 bases). The CDR3 is 15 residues long. Trimming removed 3 bases at V and 13 bases at J, with 19 bases between. The germline gives CDR1 LNHNV, CDR2 YYDKDF (reference sequence). CDR3 loop: CATSSSRDRIPPLHF. The DNA of the CDR3 is TGTGCCACCAGCAGCTCCCGGGACCGGATCCCTCCCCTCCACTTT.

This chain joins TRBV6-5 and TRBJ1-1; D ambiguous. This CDR3 has 12 residues. Germline CDR1 is MNHEY and CDR2 is SVGAGI. V was clipped by 11 bases and J by 2 bases, with 12 bases between them. Here the CDR3 DNA reads TGTGCCGCCTTGGGCGGTAACACTGAAGCTTTCTTT. Translation gives CAALGGNTEAFF.

This clone was recorded a few times. The J gene is TRBJ2-2, the V gene TRBV5-1; no definite D call. CDR3 size: 12 residues. Germline lookup yields CDR1 SGHRS and CDR2 YFSETQ. V was cut by 1 base and J by 5 bases, with 3 bases left in between. The CDR3 sequence: CASSLKTGELFF. DNA for the CDR3: TGCGCCAGCAGCTTGAAGACCGGGGAGCTGTTTTTT. The variable domain in full, completed from reference TRBV5-1 and TRBJ2-2, reads KAGVTQTPRYLIKTRGQQVTLSCSPISGHRSVSWYQQTPGQGLQFLFEYFSETQRNKGNFPGRFSGRQFSNSRSEMNVSTLELGDSALYLCASSLKTGELFFGEGSRLTVL.